The clone carrying this T cell receptor (beta chain) was counted at least ten times. Its antigen is as yet unknown. This entry is derived from a study of CD8 T cells in ankylosing spondylitis. The germline V and J ends were trimmed by 6 bases and 6 bases, with 17 bases remaining between them. In germline, CDR1 is MNHNS, CDR2 SASEGT. The CDR3 loop spans 14 amino acids. Each TCR beta library was made by quantitative 5'-RACE that incorporated molecular barcodes. TCRdb redid the calling of the 5' RACE reads with MiXCR, one entry per CDR3 protein. The sample holds over 100,000 distinct CDR3 sequences, 10% to 12% seen once. The study, taken as a whole, reports: Enrichment of disease-linked clones was reportedly significant in matched ankylosing spondylitis synovial fluid. Reactive arthritis synovial fluid and blood were previously reported to contain some motif variants. One TCR beta motif, made up of roughly 8 highly homologous variants, appeared characteristic of ankylosing spondylitis blood.

Sample: blood, either unsorted or a sorted T cell fraction (not recorded which). The sequence came from a female donor with ankylosing spondylitis or in good health (not recorded which). The J gene is TRBJ1-1, the V gene TRBV6-1; D is undetermined. The chain's CDR3 is CASSPGPESAEAFF. The CDR3, as DNA: TGTGCCAGCAGCCCTGGACCGGAAAGCGCTGAAGCTTTCTTT.